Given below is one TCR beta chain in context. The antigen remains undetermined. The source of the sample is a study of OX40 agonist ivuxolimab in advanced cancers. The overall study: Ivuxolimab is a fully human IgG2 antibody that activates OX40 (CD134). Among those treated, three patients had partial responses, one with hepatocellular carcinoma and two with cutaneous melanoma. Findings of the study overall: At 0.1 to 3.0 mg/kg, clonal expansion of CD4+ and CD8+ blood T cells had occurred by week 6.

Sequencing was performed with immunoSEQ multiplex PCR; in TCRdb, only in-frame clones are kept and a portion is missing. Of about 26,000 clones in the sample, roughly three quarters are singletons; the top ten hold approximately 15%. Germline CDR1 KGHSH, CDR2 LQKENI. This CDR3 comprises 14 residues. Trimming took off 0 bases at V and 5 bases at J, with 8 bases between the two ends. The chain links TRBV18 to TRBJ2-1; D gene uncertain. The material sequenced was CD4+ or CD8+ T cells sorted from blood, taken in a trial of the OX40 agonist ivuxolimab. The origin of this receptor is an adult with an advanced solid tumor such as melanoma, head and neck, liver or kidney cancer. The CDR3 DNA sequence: TGTGCCAGCTCACCACCGAACAGTAACAATGAGCAGTTCTTC. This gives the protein CASSPPNSNNEQFF.